This T cell receptor (beta chain) was identified in a study of molecular identifiers for immune sequencing clone quantification. TCR libraries were built in bulk with a published protocol and specific TCR primers. TCRdb used MiXCR to reprocess the PCR reads, holding one entry per CDR3 protein. The repertoire consists of some 580,000 distinct CDR3 sequences, with roughly 23% occurring once and the leading ten covering 0.7% to 0.95%. With 5 bases removed from V and 0 bases from J, the gap between germline ends came to 13 bases. The CDR3 extends over 15 amino acids. CDR1 and CDR2 from the germline V gene are SGHDN and FVKESK. The table lists this clonotype with many counts. As CD8+CD4-CCR7+CD45RA+ cells, naive CD8 T cells were sorted.

This TCR came from a human donor in good health. Some libraries in this study had Jurkat cell RNA spiked in. The chain employs TRBV14 and TRBJ2-5; tentatively, D is TRBD2 (6 bases). Sequenced input: naive CD8+ T cells from blood, with Jurkat cell RNA spiked in. Subset indicated: FACS-sorted CD8+CD4-CCR7+CD45RA+ naive T cells. Here the CDR3 DNA reads TGTGCCAGCAGCTCCCTAGCGTGGAACCAAGAGACCCAGTACTTC. Translating it yields CASSSLAWNQETQYF.